Included here is one T cell receptor (beta chain) sequence, with context. Methods used by the authors: Scientists estimated how many nucleated cells there were by amplifying reference gene primers. The data were produced by immunoSEQ multiplex PCR, yet TCRdb's version contains in-frame clones alone and is incomplete. Clone size and V and J calls were adopted from that table, with D and trimming inferred from the DNA. The sample consists of about 170,000 clones, approximately 86% of them appearing once. V was clipped by 4 bases and J by 6 bases; unmatched bases: 6. This CDR3 comprises 14 residues. Germline V CDR1 and CDR2: SGHTA, FQGNSA. The sample is drawn from a study of blood T cell repertoires in COVID-19. About the study: Spain, Italy and the United States supplied samples that represented acute and convalescent COVID-19. The cDNA or gDNA used as material had been derived from T cells, B-cell-depleted T cells, or PBMCs.

Sequencing was carried out using peripheral blood. The source is an elderly woman in a cohort sampled during active or convalescent COVID-19. This sequence joins TRBV7-2 and TRBJ2-1; 7 nucleotides match TRBD1. The CDR3 region is CASSSDREVNEQFF. The DNA of the CDR3 is TGTGCCAGCAGCTCCGACAGGGAAGTCAATGAGCAGTTCTTC.